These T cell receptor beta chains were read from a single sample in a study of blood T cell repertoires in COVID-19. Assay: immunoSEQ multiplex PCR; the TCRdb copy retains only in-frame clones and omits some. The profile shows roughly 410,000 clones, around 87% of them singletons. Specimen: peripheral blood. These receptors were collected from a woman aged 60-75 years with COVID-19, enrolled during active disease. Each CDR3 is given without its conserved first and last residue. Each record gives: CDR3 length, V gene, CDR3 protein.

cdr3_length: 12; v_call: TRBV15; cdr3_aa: ATSRTGRESPLH
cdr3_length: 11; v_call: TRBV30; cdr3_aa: AWSLGANQPQH
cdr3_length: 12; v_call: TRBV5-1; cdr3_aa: ASSRTGPGEKLF
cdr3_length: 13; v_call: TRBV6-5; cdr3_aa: ASSSLGQGNYGYT
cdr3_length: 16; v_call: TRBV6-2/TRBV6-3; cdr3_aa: ASSILPSTGGFTDEQF
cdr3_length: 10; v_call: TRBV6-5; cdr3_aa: ASRTGFSEQF
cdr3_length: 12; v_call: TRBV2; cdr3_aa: ATKGTANTGELF
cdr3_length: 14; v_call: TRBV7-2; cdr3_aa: ASSLGTGTGFYGYT
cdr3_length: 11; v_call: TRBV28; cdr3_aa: ASSSDNFYGYT
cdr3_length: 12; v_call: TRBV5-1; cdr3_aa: ASSFRGAGNEQF
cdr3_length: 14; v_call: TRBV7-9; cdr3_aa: ASSFFLTGRTGELF
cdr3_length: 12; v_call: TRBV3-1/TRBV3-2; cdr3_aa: ASSRLGGTGELF
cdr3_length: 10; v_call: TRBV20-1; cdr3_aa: SASQGDTEAF
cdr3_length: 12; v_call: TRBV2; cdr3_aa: ANWDSGSGNTIY
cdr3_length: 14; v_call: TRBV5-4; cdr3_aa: ASSGGGSLVSYEQY
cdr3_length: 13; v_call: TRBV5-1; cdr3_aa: ASSFGRGNTGELF
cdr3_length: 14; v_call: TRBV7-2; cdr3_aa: ASSTSPGTGGSGYT
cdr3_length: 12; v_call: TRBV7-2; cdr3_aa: ASSFQGRYNEQF
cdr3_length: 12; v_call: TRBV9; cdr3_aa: ASSQAGFSGKLF
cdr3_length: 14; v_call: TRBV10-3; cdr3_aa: AISDVSRSSYNEQF
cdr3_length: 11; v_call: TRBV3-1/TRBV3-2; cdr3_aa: ASSQGHYTEAF
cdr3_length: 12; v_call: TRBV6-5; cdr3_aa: ASSPGTRGDTQY
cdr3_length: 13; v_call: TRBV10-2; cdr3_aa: ASSESRADNSPLH
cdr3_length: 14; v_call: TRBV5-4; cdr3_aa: ASSPATLQGGYGYT
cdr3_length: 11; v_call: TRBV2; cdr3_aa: ASSVWANQPQH
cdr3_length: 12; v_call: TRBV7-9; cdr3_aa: ASSLRTVNTEAF
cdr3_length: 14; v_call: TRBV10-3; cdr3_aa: AISGAGGLAGEKLF
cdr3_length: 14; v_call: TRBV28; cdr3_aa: ASSYPRRGDSYEQY
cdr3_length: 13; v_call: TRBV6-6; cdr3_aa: ASSRLKAPGNEQF
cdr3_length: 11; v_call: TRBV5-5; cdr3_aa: ASSINFDGTIY
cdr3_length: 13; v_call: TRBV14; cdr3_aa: ASSQDRRRTDTQY